Each of the 13 T cell receptor beta chains below was sequenced from the same sample in a study of blood T cell repertoires in COVID-19. Assay: immunoSEQ multiplex PCR; the TCRdb copy retains only in-frame clones and omits some. Here the sample spans fewer than 150,000 clones, roughly 85% being singletons. Sequenced sample: peripheral blood. The source is a human donor in a cohort sampled during active COVID-19.

This rearrangement joins TRBV18 to TRBJ2-5; 8 bases align to TRBD1. V dropped 6 bases and J dropped 7; count of bases not matched to a gene: 10. CDR3 length: 14 residues. Germline V CDR1 and CDR2: KGHSH, LQKENI. CDR3: CASSLGQEGVTQYF. CDR3 bases: TGTGCCAGCTCCCTGGGACAGGAGGGGGTGACCCAGTACTTC.

DNA for the CDR3: TGCGCCAGCAGCCAAGATTGGCTGCGGGAGGGGAACGGGGAGCTGTTTTTT. This translates into CASSQDWLREGNGELFF. The rearrangement links TRBV4-3 to TRBJ2-2; 9 bases align to TRBD2. The V gene end was trimmed by 0 bases and the J gene end by 7 bases; junction bases not matched to a gene: 9. The length of the CDR3 is 17 residues. CDR1 LGHNA and CDR2 YSLEER come from the germline V gene.

The gene calls are TRBV20-1 and TRBJ2-1; 7 bases fit TRBD2. This CDR3 contains 14 residues. The germline CDR1 and CDR2 sequences are DFQATT and SNEGSKA (reference sequence). V lost 3 bases, J lost 8 bases, and 10 bases stayed unmatched. The DNA of the CDR3 is TGCAGTGCTAGTCGGGGGGAGGCCCGAGATGAGCAGTTCTTC. Protein product: CSASRGEARDEQFF.

This clone came up a few times. V gene TRBV5-1 combines with J gene TRBJ1-4; D is unclear. Trimming cost V 5 bases and J 2 bases, with 13 bases left between them. The length of the CDR3 is 15 residues. CDR1 SGHRS and CDR2 YFSETQ come from the germline V gene. As DNA, the CDR3 is TGCGCCAGCAGAACTAACCGGCAGACTAATGAAAAACTGTTTTTT. Its translation: CASRTNRQTNEKLFF.

This chain connects TRBV27 to TRBJ1-2; no clear D gene. Germline lookup yields CDR1 MNHEY and CDR2 SMNVEV (reference sequence). Trimming removed 3 bases at V and 7 bases at J, with 12 bases between. This CDR3 contains 13 residues. The CDR3 region is CASSFTGKSGYTF. The CDR3 coding sequence is TGTGCCAGCAGTTTTACGGGGAAAAGTGGCTACACCTTC.

The V gene is TRBV19, the J gene TRBJ1-2; the D is unclear. V was clipped by 6 bases and J by 7 bases, with 9 bases between them. The CDR3 covers 11 residues. CDR1 is LNHDA and CDR2 is SQIVND in the germline V gene (reference sequence). CDR3 sequence reads: CASRTGGGYTF. Written as DNA, the CDR3 is TGTGCCAGTAGGACCGGAGGTGGCTACACCTTC.

The genes are TRBV30 and TRBJ1-2, with TRBD1 matching 10 bases. This CDR3 has 15 residues. Germline loops: CDR1 GTSNPN, CDR2 SVGIG (reference sequence). The V gene end was trimmed by 5 bases and the J gene end by 8 bases; junction bases not matched to a gene: 14. CDR3 in DNA: TGTGCCTGGGGTGACAGGGGGCGCGGGATTCGAGGCTACACCTTC. Amino acids: CAWGDRGRGIRGYTF. The complete variable domain, with remaining parts taken from reference TRBV30 and TRBJ1-2, reads SQTIHQWPATLVQPVGSPLSLECTVEGTSNPNLYWYRQAAGRGLQLLFYSVGIGQISSEVPQNLSASRPQDRQFILSSKKLLLSDSGFYLCAWGDRGRGIRGYTFGSGTRLTVV.

The rearrangement joins TRBV4-3 to TRBJ1-1; tentatively, D is TRBD1 (6 bases). V was shortened by 0 bases and J by 7 bases, with 18 bases between the two germline ends. This CDR3 has 16 residues. Germline V CDR1 and CDR2: LGHNA, YSLEER. CDR3 sequence reads: CASSQDVQGQGGEAFF. CDR3 in DNA: TGCGCCAGCAGCCAAGATGTCCAGGGGCAAGGCGGTGAAGCTTTCTTT.

This rearrangement joins TRBV5-1 to TRBJ2-5; 8 bases fit TRBD2. The length of the CDR3 is 16 residues. Germline lookup yields CDR1 SGHRS and CDR2 YFSETQ. J gave up 4 bases and V 0 bases, and 8 bases lay outside the gene matches. The CDR3 sequence is CASSLGGLAAPETQYF. In DNA form, the CDR3 reads TGCGCCAGCAGCTTGGGAGGACTAGCAGCCCCAGAGACCCAGTACTTC. The full variable domain, its missing parts supplied by reference TRBV5-1 and TRBJ2-5, is KAGVTQTPRYLIKTRGQQVTLSCSPISGHRSVSWYQQTPGQGLQFLFEYFSETQRNKGNFPGRFSGRQFSNSRSEMNVSTLELGDSALYLCASSLGGLAAPETQYFGPGTRLLVL.

The rearrangement uses TRBV10-2 and TRBJ1-4; D might be TRBD1 (6 bases). This CDR3 has 13 residues. V was pared by 8 bases and J by 9 bases, with 16 bases between. Germline V lookup: CDR1 WSHSY, CDR2 SAAADI. CDR3 sequence (DNA): TGCGCCAGCGGGTCAGAGGGGGTTAAAAAACTGTTTTTT. It yields the protein CASGSEGVKKLFF.

On this clone: Other DNA sequences in this sample translate to the same CDR3. V usage is TRBV5-1 and J usage is TRBJ1-1, with TRBD1 as a possible D gene (6 bases). V was clipped by 3 bases and J by 5 bases, with 11 bases between them. Germline lookup yields CDR1 SGHRS and CDR2 YFSETQ. The CDR3 contains 13 residues. CDR3: CASSSQGRTEAFF. For the CDR3, the DNA is TGCGCCAGCAGCTCACAGGGAAGGACTGAAGCTTTCTTT.

The V and J genes are TRBV7-2 and TRBJ2-2, with 10 bases fitting TRBD1. CDR1 and CDR2 from the germline V gene are SGHTA and FQGNSA. V gave up 1 base and J gave up 5 bases; unmatched junction bases: 4. The CDR3 is made up of 16 amino acids. DNA of the CDR3: TGTGCCAGCAGCTTAGAGGGACAGGGGTTGACCGGGGAGCTGTTTTTT. It specifies CASSLEGQGLTGELFF. The variable domain in full, with the rest retrieved from reference TRBV7-2 and TRBJ2-2, is GAGVSQSPSNKVTEKGKDVELRCDPISGHTALYWYRQSLGQGLEFLIYFQGNSAPDKSGLPSDRFSAERTGGSVSTLTIQRTQQEDSAVYLCASSLEGQGLTGELFFGEGSRLTVL.

A single count supports this clone. The V call is TRBV5-6, the J call TRBJ2-3; 7 bases are a match to TRBD2. This CDR3 spans 14 amino acids. CDR1 and CDR2 (germline): SGHDT, YYEEEE. After removal of 3 bases from V and 12 bases from J, the junction contained 13 bases not matched to a gene. As DNA, the CDR3 is TGTGCCAGCAGCTCCATTGCTAGCGGCATCTTACAGTATTTT. It encodes CASSSIASGILQYF.